One sample yielded the 10 T cell receptor beta chains listed below, sequenced in a study of cytomegalovirus exposure and HLA in healthy donors. Use of 60 Vbeta and 13 Jbeta primers characterized the PCR. Assay: immunoSEQ multiplex PCR; the TCRdb copy retains only in-frame clones and omits some. The sample contains 200,000 or so clones, around 75% of which appear only once. The material sequenced was PBMCs. These receptors all stem from a woman aged 25-40 years in good health and CMV-seropositive.

The chain carries TRBV25-1 and TRBJ2-5, with 7 positions matching TRBD2. Trimming removed 8 bases from V and 0 bases from J; junction bases left unmatched: 6. Per germline, CDR1 MGHDK and CDR2 SYGVNS. CDR3 size: 14 residues. For the CDR3, the DNA is TGTGCCAGCGGGAAGGGACTAAACCAAGAGACCCAGTACTTC. This sequence encodes CASGKGLNQETQYF.

Regarding this clone: A read error may produce the germline difference seen at one junction end. V and J are TRBV7-7 and TRBJ2-7, with D unresolved. The CDR3 contains 14 residues. CDR1 and CDR2 (germline): SSHAT, FNYEAQ (reference sequence). The CDR3 region is CASSLFQEGGEQYF. The CDR3 region has the DNA TGTGCTAGCAGCTTATTTCAGGAAGGTGGTGAGCAGTACTTC.

The CDR3 spells CASSLSVDYSNQPQHF. The CDR3 nucleotides read TGTGCCAGCAGTTTATCGGTGGACTATAGCAATCAGCCCCAGCATTTT. This chain links TRBV27 with TRBJ1-5; D is uncertain. V lost 0 bases to trimming and J lost 0 bases, with 9 bases between them. The CDR3 covers 16 residues. Germline CDR1 reads MNHEY; CDR2 reads SMNVEV (reference sequence).

V is TRBV27 and J is TRBJ2-7, with no clear D. CDR1 is MNHEY and CDR2 is SMNVEV in the germline V gene (reference sequence). The CDR3 extends over 13 amino acids. Trimming left V 5 bases short and J 2 bases short, with 10 bases between. DNA for the CDR3: TGTGCCAGCAGTCCACCCGGTACCTACGAGCAGTACTTC. Translation gives CASSPPGTYEQYF.

The chain links TRBV2 to TRBJ2-3, with 10 bases fitting TRBD2. The junction had 4 bases not matched to a gene; V was cut back by 7 bases and J by 0 bases. The germline V gene encodes CDR1 SNHLY and CDR2 FYNNEI. The CDR3 has 15 amino acids. The CDR3 protein is CASTLAGASTDTQYF. The CDR3 DNA is TGTGCCAGCACCCTAGCGGGAGCTAGCACAGATACGCAGTATTTT.

The V gene is TRBV6-5, the J gene TRBJ1-6; 7 positions match TRBD1. Germline V gene sequence: CDR1 MNHEY, CDR2 SVGAGI. With V trimmed by 2 bases and J by 6 bases, 7 bases remained unmatched. CDR3 size: 16 residues. The CDR3 is CASSYARGVVNSPLHF. For the CDR3, the DNA is TGTGCCAGCAGTTACGCCAGGGGGGTCGTTAATTCACCCCTCCACTTT.

The chain is built from TRBV6-1 and TRBJ2-3, with 8 bases lining up with TRBD2. Unmatched junction bases numbered 4, after V lost 8 bases and J lost 3 bases. CDR1 is MNHNS and CDR2 is SASEGT in the germline V gene. There are 13 residues in the CDR3. The CDR3: CASWRGATDTQYF. Written as DNA, the CDR3 is TGTGCCAGCTGGCGGGGGGCAACAGATACGCAGTATTTT.

This clone was seen a handful of times. J is TRBJ2-7 and V is TRBV10-2, with 8 bases fitting TRBD1. V shed 10 bases, J shed 1 base, and the junction held 6 bases outside the gene matches. The CDR3 length is 13 residues. Germline CDR1 reads WSHSY; CDR2 reads SAAADI. CDR3 nucleotides: TGCGCCATCAATCGGGACAGGTCCTACGAGCAGTACTTC. This codes for CAINRDRSYEQYF.

V usage is TRBV5-1 and J usage is TRBJ2-6; 12 nucleotides agree with TRBD2. V gave up 4 bases and J gave up 0 bases; unmatched junction bases: 5. The CDR3 covers 18 residues. Per the germline V gene, CDR1 is SGHRS and CDR2 is YFSETQ. The CDR3 nucleotides read TGCGCCAGCAGCGCTGGGACTAGCGGGTACTCTGGGGCCAACGTCCTGACTTTC. Translated: CASSAGTSGYSGANVLTF. Supplemented by reference TRBV5-1 and TRBJ2-6, the full variable domain reads KAGVTQTPRYLIKTRGQQVTLSCSPISGHRSVSWYQQTPGQGLQFLFEYFSETQRNKGNFPGRFSGRQFSNSRSEMNVSTLELGDSALYLCASSAGTSGYSGANVLTFGAGSRLTVL.

The chain is built from TRBV28 and TRBJ1-5; 7 bases match TRBD1. The CDR3 loop spans 14 amino acids. V dropped 6 bases and J dropped 7; count of bases not matched to a gene: 9. Per germline, CDR1 MDHEN and CDR2 SYDVKM. The chain's CDR3 is CASSLDRDLQPQHF. In nucleotides, the CDR3 is TGTGCCAGCAGCCTCGACAGGGACCTACAGCCCCAGCATTTT.